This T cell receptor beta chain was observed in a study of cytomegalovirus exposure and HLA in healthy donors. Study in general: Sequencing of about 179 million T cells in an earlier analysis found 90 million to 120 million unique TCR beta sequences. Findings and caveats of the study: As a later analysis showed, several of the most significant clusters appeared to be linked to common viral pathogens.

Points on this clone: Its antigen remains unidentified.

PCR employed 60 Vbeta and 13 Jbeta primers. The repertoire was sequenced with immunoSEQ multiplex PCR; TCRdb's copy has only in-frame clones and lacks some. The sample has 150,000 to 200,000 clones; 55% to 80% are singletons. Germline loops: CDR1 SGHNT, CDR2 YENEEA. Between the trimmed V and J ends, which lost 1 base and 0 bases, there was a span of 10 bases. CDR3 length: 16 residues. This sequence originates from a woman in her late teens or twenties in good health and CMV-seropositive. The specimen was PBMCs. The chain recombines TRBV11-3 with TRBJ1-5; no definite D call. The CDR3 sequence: CASSLGGEYSNQPQHF. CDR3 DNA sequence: TGTGCCAGCAGCTTAGGTGGAGAGTATAGCAATCAGCCCCAGCATTTT.